This T cell receptor (beta chain) was found in a study of blood T cell repertoires in COVID-19. Study in general: Samples representing acute and convalescent COVID-19 were sourced from the United States, Italy and Spain.

Per the original methods: Amplification from reference gene primers served as the basis for estimated nucleated cell counts. Repertoires were generated with immunoSEQ multiplex PCR, while TCRdb's copy carries only in-frame clones and drops some. The V and J calls and clone size are taken from that table; D and trimming were inferred from the DNA. The repertoire consists of about 300,000 clones, with 85% to 90% occurring once and the leading ten covering less than 3%. Participants reported their clinical history, and cohort assignment relied on those reports. The clonotype was recovered from a woman aged 50 to 65 who had been exposed to COVID-19. Sequenced: PBMCs or T cells enriched from blood (not recorded which).

The CDR3 nucleotides are TGTGCCAGCAGCTTATACGGGGGTTCTAAGGACACTGAAGCTTTCTTT. Protein sequence: CASSLYGGSKDTEAFF. The chain recombines TRBV7-9 with TRBJ1-1; tentative D call: TRBD1 (5 bases). The ends were cut back, 2 bases at V and 3 bases at J, with 16 bases in the middle. The CDR3 consists of 16 residues. The germline CDR1 and CDR2 sequences are SEHNR and FQNEAQ (reference sequence). The full variable domain, with the rest looked up from reference TRBV7-9 and TRBJ1-1, is DTGVSQNPRHKITKRGQNVTFRCDPISEHNRLYWYRQTLGQGPEFLTYFQNEAQLEKSRLLSDRFSAERPKGSFSTLEIQRTEQGDSAMYLCASSLYGGSKDTEAFFGQGTRLTVV.